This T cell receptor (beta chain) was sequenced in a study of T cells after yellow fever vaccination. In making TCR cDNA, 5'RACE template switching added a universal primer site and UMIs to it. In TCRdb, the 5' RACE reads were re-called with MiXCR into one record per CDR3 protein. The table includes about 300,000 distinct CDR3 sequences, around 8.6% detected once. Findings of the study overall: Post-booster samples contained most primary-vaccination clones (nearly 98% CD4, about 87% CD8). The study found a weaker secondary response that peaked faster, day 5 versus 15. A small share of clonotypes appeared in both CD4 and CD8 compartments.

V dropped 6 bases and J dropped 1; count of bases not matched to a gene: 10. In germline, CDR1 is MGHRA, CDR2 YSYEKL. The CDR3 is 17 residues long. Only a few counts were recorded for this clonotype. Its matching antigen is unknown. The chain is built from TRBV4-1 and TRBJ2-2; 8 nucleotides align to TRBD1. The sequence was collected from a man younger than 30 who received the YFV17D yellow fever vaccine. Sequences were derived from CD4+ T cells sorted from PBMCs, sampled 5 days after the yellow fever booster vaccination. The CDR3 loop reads CASSRGQGLMNTGELFF. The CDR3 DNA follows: TGCGCCAGCAGTCGCGGACAGGGCCTTATGAACACCGGGGAGCTGTTTTTT.